These 27 T cell receptor beta chains were sequenced from one sample in a study of T-cell reconstitution after alpha-beta-depleted transplantation in children. Unique molecular identifiers were built into the TCRbeta library. Each CDR3 protein gets one entry after TCRdb re-called the PCR reads with MiXCR. The sample has approximately 1,000,000 distinct CDR3 sequences, about 26% seen once. The sequenced sample was PBMCs, mostly from graft donor cells, obtained 360 days after TCRalphabeta/CD19-depleted stem cell transplant. The receptors come from a boy under two years old who had a stem cell transplant for SCID, so the T cells may come from the graft donor.

This clonotype was found a few times. This chain connects TRBV10-3 to TRBJ2-7, with D unclear. The germline V and J ends were trimmed by 5 bases and 2 bases, with 10 bases remaining between them. The CDR3 totals 13 residues. The germline CDR1 and CDR2 sequences are ENHRY and SYGVKD. CDR3 region: CAISWMETYEQYF. CDR3 DNA sequence: TGTGCCATCAGTTGGATGGAGACCTACGAGCAGTACTTC.

In regard to this clonotype: At one boundary the junction diverges from the germline segment, which might be a read error. V gene TRBV6-5 combines with J gene TRBJ2-3; TRBD2 is a possible D gene (7 bases). Germline V gene data show CDR1 as MNHEY and CDR2 as SVGAGI. The CDR3 sequence is 16 residues long. In DNA form, the CDR3 reads TGTGCCAGCATTTACTTGGGGGGGGGCCGCACAGATACGCAGTATTTT. This codes for CASIYLGGGRTDTQYF.

The genes are TRBV15 and TRBJ2-1; TRBD1 is a possible D gene (6 bases). This CDR3 has 17 residues. Trimming stripped 5 bases from V and 8 bases from J, with 25 bases between. The germline CDR1 and CDR2 sequences are LNHNV and YYDKDF (reference sequence). The CDR3 region has the DNA TGTGCCACCAGCTGGGTTTTCGGCAGGGGAAAGGTTCATGAGCAGTTCTTC. It encodes CATSWVFGRGKVHEQFF.

The chain is built from TRBV12-3 or TRBV12-4 and TRBJ2-3; TRBD2 matches at 14 bases. This CDR3 contains 17 residues. The trim removed 7 bases at V and 2 bases at J, leaving 8 bases unmatched. The CDR3 coding sequence is TGTGCCAGCACCCGCCTGGGACTAGCGGGGGCCACAGATACGCAGTATTTT. Its translation is CASTRLGLAGATDTQYF.

The chain has TRBV12-3 or TRBV12-4 and TRBJ2-1, with D perhaps matching TRBD2 (6 bases). This CDR3 contains 16 residues. Trimming shortened V by 5 bases and J by 0 bases, and 14 bases separated the two germline ends. The CDR3 DNA reads TGTGCCAGCAGTGTCGGACTACCTAGCTCCTACAATGAGCAGTTCTTC. Protein sequence: CASSVGLPSSYNEQFF.

This chain uses TRBV24-1 with TRBJ2-3; 10 nucleotides line up with TRBD2. The J segment lost 4 bases and the V segment lost 2 bases, leaving 5 bases of the junction unmatched. This CDR3 comprises 16 residues. CDR1 is KGHDR, CDR2 SFDVKD, per germline. In nucleotides, the CDR3 is TGTGCCACCAGTGATTATGGGCTAGCGGGGGCAGATACGCAGTATTTT. This codes for CATSDYGLAGADTQYF.

The V gene is TRBV6-1, the J gene TRBJ2-3; no reliable D call. V gave up 10 bases and J gave up 0 bases, with 17 bases separating them. CDR3 size: 15 residues. Germline values: CDR1 MNHNS, CDR2 SASEGT. CDR3 region: CATHPRQASTDTQYF. The CDR3 DNA is TGTGCCACCCACCCTAGGCAGGCTAGCACAGATACGCAGTATTTT.

Only a few counts were recorded for this clonotype. V gene TRBV10-1 combines with J gene TRBJ2-7; D gene uncertain. This CDR3 is built from 13 residues. CDR1 WNHNN and CDR2 SYGVQD come from the germline V gene (reference sequence). Trimming left V 1 base short and J 5 bases short, with 9 bases between. This CDR3 reads CASSELMDHEQYF. The CDR3 DNA is TGCGCCAGCAGTGAGTTGATGGACCACGAGCAGTACTTC.

The V and J genes are TRBV2 and TRBJ2-5; D uncertain. CDR3 length: 12 residues. V lost 0 bases, J lost 2 bases, and 1 base lay in between. Germline values: CDR1 SNHLY, CDR2 FYNNEI. The CDR3 sequence is CASSEAQETQYF. As DNA, the CDR3 is TGTGCCAGCAGTGAAGCTCAAGAGACCCAGTACTTC.

The chain is built from TRBV28 and TRBJ2-3, with unresolved D. Germline V gene lookup returns CDR1 MDHEN and CDR2 SYDVKM. V was trimmed by 8 bases and J by 6 bases, leaving 15 bases between them. The length of the CDR3 is 13 residues. The CDR3: CASAGPHRDTQYF. In nucleotides, the CDR3 is TGTGCCAGCGCCGGGCCCCATAGGGATACGCAGTATTTT.

This rearrangement joins TRBV20-1 to TRBJ2-7; 10 bases match TRBD2. After removal of 6 bases from V and 4 bases from J, the junction contained 18 bases not matched to a gene. Germline CDR1 DFQATT, CDR2 SNEGSKA (reference sequence). This CDR3 is 17 amino acids long. The CDR3 reads CSALTQFYSGGAYEQYF. In nucleotides, the CDR3 is TGCAGTGCCCTGACACAATTTTACAGCGGGGGGGCGTACGAGCAGTACTTC.

The V call is TRBV7-9, the J call TRBJ2-3; D possibly corresponds to TRBD2 (5 bases). Trimming removed 2 bases at V and 4 bases at J, with 16 bases between. The CDR3 consists of 16 residues. Germline V lookup: CDR1 SEHNR, CDR2 FQNEAQ (reference sequence). CDR3 region: CASSLRRGPRADTQYF. CDR3 nucleotide sequence: TGTGCCAGCAGCTTAAGGCGAGGGCCCCGTGCAGATACGCAGTATTTT.

The chain recombines TRBV14 with TRBJ1-6, with D unresolved. V was clipped by 0 bases and J by 0 bases, with 12 bases between them. The CDR3 covers 18 residues. Germline V CDR1 and CDR2: SGHDN, FVKESK. For the CDR3, the DNA is TGTGCCAGCAGCCAAGATGCATACGGGAGCTCCTATAATTCACCCCTCCACTTT. Its translation: CASSQDAYGSSYNSPLHF.

In this sample, this clonotype turned up many times. The V call is TRBV28, the J call TRBJ2-5; 13 positions match TRBD2. Trimming at V came to 7 bases and at J to 3 bases, leaving 11 bases not matched to a gene. The CDR3 has 17 amino acids. The germline CDR1 and CDR2 sequences are MDHEN and SYDVKM. The CDR3 loop reads CASTIYEGTSGEETQYF. CDR3 nucleotides: TGTGCCAGCACTATATACGAAGGGACTAGCGGGGAAGAGACCCAGTACTTC.

The V call is TRBV5-1, the J call TRBJ1-1; weak D call: TRBD1 (6 bases). Germline V gene lookup returns CDR1 SGHRS and CDR2 YFSETQ. Trimming took off 2 bases at V and 5 bases at J, with 13 bases between the two ends. The CDR3 contains 14 residues. CDR3 region: CASSLQGLTTEAFF. CDR3 DNA sequence: TGCGCCAGCAGCTTACAGGGACTCACAACTGAAGCTTTCTTT.

V usage is TRBV18 and J usage is TRBJ2-5; TRBD2 matches 9 bases. Trimming cost V 1 base and J 3 bases; bases outside gene matches: 6. Germline loops: CDR1 KGHSH, CDR2 LQKENI. The CDR3 totals 16 residues. The CDR3 protein is CASSPLGRTSEETQYF. CDR3 nucleotides: TGTGCCAGCTCACCACTGGGGAGGACTAGCGAAGAGACCCAGTACTTC.

The chain combines TRBV6-2 or TRBV6-3 with TRBJ2-1; 7 positions match TRBD2. This CDR3 is 15 amino acids long. V gave up 6 bases and J gave up 4 bases; unmatched junction bases: 9. The germline gives CDR1 MNHEY, CDR2 SVGEGT. The CDR3 coding sequence is TGTGCCAGCAGACCTGGGAGGGGCTCATACAATGAGCAGTTCTTC. Its translation is CASRPGRGSYNEQFF.

This chain joins TRBV10-3 and TRBJ2-6, with 8 bases identical to TRBD1. Germline CDR1 ENHRY, CDR2 SYGVKD. This CDR3 is 15 amino acids long. The CDR3 coding sequence is TGTGCGACAGGGGCCATTTTCTCTGGGGCCAACGTCCTGACTTTC. It yields the protein CATGAIFSGANVLTF.

This clonotype was counted between two and nine times. This sequence joins TRBV3-1 and TRBJ2-5; D could derive from TRBD1 or TRBD2 (5 bases each). This CDR3 has 12 residues. The V end was cut by 6 bases, the J end by 5 bases, with 10 bases between. From germline, CDR1 is LGHDT and CDR2 YNNKEL (reference sequence). The CDR3 loop is CASRRDRETQYF. In DNA, the CDR3 is TGTGCCAGCAGGAGGGACCGGGAGACCCAGTACTTC.

The V call is TRBV5-1, the J call TRBJ2-7; maybe TRBD2 (6 bases). V was pared by 4 bases and J by 2 bases, with 16 bases between. Germline-derived CDR1 and CDR2 are SGHRS and YFSETQ. CDR3 length: 15 residues. The CDR3 DNA sequence: TGCGCCAGCAGCGAGGAGGGACGGGTGACCTACGAGCAGTACTTC. Translation: CASSEEGRVTYEQYF.

This clonotype came up a few times. The chain employs TRBV4-2 and TRBJ2-5; 8 bases are shared with TRBD2. Germline lookup yields CDR1 LGHNA and CDR2 YNFKEQ. V dropped 4 bases and J dropped 5; count of bases not matched to a gene: 9. This CDR3 has 15 residues. CDR3 coding DNA: TGTGCCAGCAGCCTACCCAGCGGGGGCGGTGAGACCCAGTACTTC. The encoded protein is CASSLPSGGGETQYF.

DNA of the CDR3: TGTGCCAGCAGACGGTCGGCCCGCGCCTACAATGAGCAGTTCTTC. This encodes CASRRSARAYNEQFF. The chain uses TRBV6-1 and TRBJ2-1, with no clear D. Trimming took off 6 bases at V and 2 bases at J, with 14 bases between the two ends. Germline CDR1 and CDR2: MNHNS and SASEGT. The CDR3 runs to 15 residues.

This chain connects TRBV12-3 or TRBV12-4 to TRBJ2-1; tentatively, D is TRBD1 (6 bases). The CDR3 covers 13 residues. V was cut by 3 bases and J by 10 bases, with 13 bases left in between. The DNA for the CDR3 is TGTGCCAGCAGTTTTCAGACAGGCATCGAGCAGTTCTTC. It specifies CASSFQTGIEQFF.

This sequence joins TRBV5-5 and TRBJ2-2; no definite D call. CDR1 SGHKS and CDR2 YYEKEE come from the germline V gene (reference sequence). Deletions cut 7 bases from V and 7 bases from J, with 17 bases between. The CDR3 has 14 amino acids. CDR3 loop: CASGSGVFSGELFF. The CDR3 DNA sequence: TGTGCCAGCGGCTCTGGGGTATTCAGCGGGGAGCTGTTTTTT.

The rearrangement links TRBV10-3 to TRBJ2-7; 10 bases map to TRBD1. This CDR3 region has 14 residues. V was clipped by 8 bases and J by 3 bases; unmatched bases: 7. CDR1 and CDR2 from the germline V gene are ENHRY and SYGVKD. CDR3: CAIRSGQGNYEQYF. The CDR3 nucleotides are TGTGCCATCCGATCGGGACAGGGGAACTACGAGCAGTACTTC.

The chain carries TRBV5-1 and TRBJ1-2; weak D call: TRBD1 (6 bases). The CDR3 runs to 11 residues. Trimming cost V 7 bases and J 6 bases, with 10 bases left between them. Germline V CDR1 and CDR2: SGHRS, YFSETQ. The DNA for the CDR3 is TGCGCCAGCTGGGGGGCGGATGGCTACACCTTC. Translating it yields CASWGADGYTF.

This rearrangement joins TRBV29-1 to TRBJ2-2; D might be TRBD1 (6 bases). The CDR3 loop spans 14 amino acids. Trimming took off 6 bases at V and 6 bases at J, with 17 bases between the two ends. Per germline, CDR1 SQVTM and CDR2 ANQGSEA. The CDR3 loop reads CSVGFGQISGELFF. CDR3 nucleotides: TGCAGCGTGGGGTTCGGACAGATATCCGGGGAGCTGTTTTTT.